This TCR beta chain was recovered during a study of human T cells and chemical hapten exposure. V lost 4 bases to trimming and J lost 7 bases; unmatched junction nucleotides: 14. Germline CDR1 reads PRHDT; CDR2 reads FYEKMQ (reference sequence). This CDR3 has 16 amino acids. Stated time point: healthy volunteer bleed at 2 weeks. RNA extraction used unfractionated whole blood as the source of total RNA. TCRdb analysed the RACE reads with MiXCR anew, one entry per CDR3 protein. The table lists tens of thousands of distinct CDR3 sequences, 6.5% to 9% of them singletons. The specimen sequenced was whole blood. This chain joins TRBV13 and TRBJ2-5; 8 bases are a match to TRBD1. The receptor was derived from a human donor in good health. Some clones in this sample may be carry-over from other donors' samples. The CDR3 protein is CASSSFPDRASGTQYF. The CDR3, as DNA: TGTGCCAGCAGCTCCTTTCCGGACAGGGCTTCAGGGACCCAGTACTTC.